This TCR beta chain was recorded in a study of shared clonotypes between healthy human individuals. Assay used: immunoSEQ multiplex PCR; TCRdb lists only in-frame clones, some missing. The sample has around 610,000 clones, around 96% seen once; the top ten hold about 0.11%. As defined, naive CD8 cells were CD45RO-negative and positively selected for CCR7, with terminally differentiated effector memory CD45RA+ cells excluded. The CDR3 length is 16 residues. Trimming removed 0 bases from V and 4 bases from J, with 13 bases in between. The germline V gene encodes CDR1 SGHAT and CDR2 FQDESV (reference sequence). The study, taken as a whole, reports: Shared clonotypes across all four donors exceeded non-shared ones in generation probability. Investigators collected only blood, and repertoires in tissues likely differ.

Note on this clone: Its antigen is not identified.

The TCR originated in a woman aged 30 to 39 in good health. Source material: naive CD8+ T cells sorted from blood. V usage is TRBV11-1 and J usage is TRBJ1-3; D perhaps matches TRBD1 (6 bases). DNA for the CDR3: TGTGCCAGCAGCTTAGCGCTTGGGGACAAGGGAAACACCATATATTTT. Encoded protein: CASSLALGDKGNTIYF. Based on the CDR3 plus reference TRBV11-1 and TRBJ1-3, the full variable domain is EAEVAQSPRYKITEKSQAVAFWCDPISGHATLYWYRQILGQGPELLVQFQDESVVDDSQLPKDRFSAERLKGVDSTLKIQPAELGDSAMYLCASSLALGDKGNTIYFGEGSWLTVV.